One sample yielded the 13 T cell receptor beta chains listed below, sequenced in a study of naive and memory T cell subsets. Study-level results: Especially in CD8 cells, naive repertoires contained a few larger clonotypes, possibly CD45RA-re-expressing memory cells.

Antigen specificity for these receptors is unknown. Both TRBC1 and TRBC2 were covered by a beta constant-region primer of two equimolar oligonucleotides. Ligated cDNA was amplified by four rounds of PCR with nested alpha and beta constant-region primers and SP2. TCRdb reprocessed the UMI-ligation and nested PCR reads with MiXCR, giving one entry per CDR3 protein. The sample lists around 140,000 distinct CDR3 sequences, over 20% seen once, with 0.095% to 0.12% in the top ten. The sample was naive CD4+ T cells from blood. The receptor set was obtained from a human donor in good health.

At least ten counts were recorded for this clonotype. The V and J genes are TRBV5-4 and TRBJ2-1; no firm D call. Per germline, CDR1 SGHNT and CDR2 YYREEE (reference sequence). This CDR3 is 13 amino acids long. Trimming left V 5 bases short and J 0 bases short, with 6 bases between. CDR3 DNA: TGTGCCAGCAGTCTAAGCTCCTACAATGAGCAGTTCTTC. This gives the protein CASSLSSYNEQFF.

This rearrangement joins TRBV5-1 to TRBJ2-3; D call uncertain. V dropped 0 bases and J dropped 2 bases, with 19 bases sitting between them. Germline assignment: CDR1 SGHRS and CDR2 YFSETQ. The CDR3 is 18 amino acids. CDR3 amino acids: CASSLGKSNKKNTDTQYF. CDR3 coding DNA: TGCGCCAGCAGCTTGGGGAAGTCGAACAAAAAAAACACAGATACGCAGTATTTT.

This rearrangement joins TRBV11-2 to TRBJ2-7; 8 nucleotides agree with TRBD2. CDR3 size: 16 residues. The V gene's germline CDR1 is SGHAT and CDR2 FQNNGV. V trimming: 5 bases; J trimming: 2 bases; junction bases outside the gene matches: 11. This CDR3 is CASSRTSLAGTYEQYF. The CDR3, as DNA: TGTGCCAGCAGCCGAACGAGTTTAGCGGGAACCTACGAGCAGTACTTC.

This clonotype was observed at least ten times. The chain uses TRBV6-5 and TRBJ2-2; 7 nucleotides match TRBD2. The CDR3 covers 18 residues. The V and J ends lost 2 bases and 1 base, in that order; junction bases with no gene match: 10. Germline V CDR1 and CDR2: MNHEY, SVGAGI. The DNA of the CDR3 is TGTGCCAGCAGTTACGCCACCATGCGGGAGTGGAACACCGGGGAGCTGTTTTTT. Residues: CASSYATMREWNTGELFF.

This clonotype turned up a few times. The chain links TRBV7-7 to TRBJ2-1, with 9 bases aligning to TRBD2. Germline V gives CDR1 SSHAT, CDR2 FNYEAQ (reference sequence). The CDR3 is made up of 14 amino acids. J gave up 5 bases and V 3 bases, and 2 bases lay outside the gene matches. Here the CDR3 reads CASSLSGRNNEQFF. In DNA, the CDR3 is TGTGCCAGCAGCTTGAGCGGGAGGAACAATGAGCAGTTCTTC.

This clonotype was counted a few times. The rearrangement uses TRBV7-8 and TRBJ2-1; 7 positions agree with TRBD1. The CDR3 is 15 residues long. The germline CDR1 and CDR2 sequences are SGHVS and FQNEAQ. J gave up 7 bases and V 5 bases, and 11 bases lay outside the gene matches. CDR3 protein: CASSPRASQGNEQFF. CDR3 nucleotide sequence: TGTGCCAGCAGCCCGAGGGCCTCACAGGGGAATGAGCAGTTCTTC.

This clonotype was recorded at least ten times. This CDR3 reads CASSLEGDPYNEQFF. The CDR3 coding sequence is TGCGCCAGCAGCTTGGAGGGGGACCCCTACAATGAGCAGTTCTTC. The genes are TRBV4-3 and TRBJ2-1; D is perhaps TRBD1 or TRBD2 (6 bases each). CDR3 length: 15 residues. V shed 5 bases and J shed 2 bases, with 13 bases lying between them. In germline, CDR1 is LGHNA, CDR2 YSLEER.

The chain employs TRBV25-1 and TRBJ2-7; 9 nucleotides agree with TRBD1. The germline V gene has CDR1 MGHDK and CDR2 SYGVNS. This CDR3 has 14 residues. With 4 bases clipped from V and 3 bases from J, the junction kept 4 bases outside the gene matches. The CDR3 protein is CASSADRGVYEQYF. CDR3 sequence (DNA): TGTGCCAGCAGTGCAGACAGGGGGGTCTACGAGCAGTACTTC.

This sequence joins TRBV18 and TRBJ1-2, with D tentatively TRBD1 (6 bases). With 4 bases removed from V and 4 bases from J, the gap between germline ends came to 25 bases. Germline CDR1 reads KGHSH; CDR2 reads LQKENI. The CDR3 is 18 residues long. CDR3 loop: CASSLETPGHLSSYGYTF. DNA of the CDR3: TGTGCCAGCTCACTCGAGACCCCGGGACACCTATCCAGCTATGGCTACACCTTC.

The chain combines TRBV19 with TRBJ2-3; TRBD2 matches at 10 bases. There are 15 residues in the CDR3. Trimming took 5 bases from V and 0 from J; bases not matched to a gene: 2. The germline V gene has CDR1 LNHDA and CDR2 SQIVND (reference sequence). This CDR3 reads CASSALAGSTDTQYF. The CDR3, as DNA: TGTGCCAGTAGTGCACTAGCGGGGAGCACAGATACGCAGTATTTT. The full variable domain, rest sourced from reference TRBV19 and TRBJ2-3, is DGGITQSPKYLFRKEGQNVTLSCEQNLNHDAMYWYRQDPGQGLRLIYYSQIVNDFQKGDIAEGYSVSREKKESFPLTVTSAQKNPTAFYLCASSALAGSTDTQYFGPGTRLTVL.

This clonotype was seen once. The chain carries TRBV12-3 or TRBV12-4 and TRBJ2-7; no definite D call. With 3 bases removed from V and 3 bases from J, the gap between germline ends came to 9 bases. CDR3 size: 13 residues. The CDR3 sequence is CASSLGKDYEQYF. DNA of the CDR3: TGTGCCAGCAGTTTGGGGAAGGACTACGAGCAGTACTTC.

This clonotype was counted a few times. The chain has TRBV12-5 and TRBJ1-1; TRBD1 might be the D (5 bases). This CDR3 spans 15 amino acids. Germline values: CDR1 LGHNT, CDR2 FRNRAP. V was clipped by 4 bases and J by 8 bases, with 20 bases between them. The CDR3 reads CASGSRTGTEIEAFF. CDR3 nucleotide sequence: TGTGCTAGTGGTTCAAGAACCGGGACGGAGATCGAAGCTTTCTTT.

J is TRBJ2-7 and V is TRBV7-2; weak D call: TRBD2 (6 bases). The germline V gene has CDR1 SGHTA and CDR2 FQGNSA. The CDR3 consists of 15 residues. V was shortened by 2 bases and J by 1 base, with 12 bases between the two germline ends. CDR3 loop: CASSLIFSGSYEQYF. For the CDR3, the DNA is TGTGCCAGCAGCTTAATCTTTAGCGGATCCTACGAGCAGTACTTC.